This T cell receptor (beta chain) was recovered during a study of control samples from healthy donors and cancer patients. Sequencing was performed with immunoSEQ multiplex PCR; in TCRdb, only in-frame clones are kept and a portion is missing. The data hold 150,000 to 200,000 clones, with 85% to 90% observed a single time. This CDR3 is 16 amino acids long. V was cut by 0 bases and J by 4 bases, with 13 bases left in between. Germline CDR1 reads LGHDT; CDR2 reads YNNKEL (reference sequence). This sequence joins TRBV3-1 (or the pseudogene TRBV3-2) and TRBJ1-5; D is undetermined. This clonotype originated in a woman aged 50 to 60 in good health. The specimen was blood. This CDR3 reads CASSQDGTGRNQPQHF. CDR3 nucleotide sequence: TGTGCCAGCAGCCAAGATGGCACGGGTCGAAATCAGCCCCAGCATTTT.